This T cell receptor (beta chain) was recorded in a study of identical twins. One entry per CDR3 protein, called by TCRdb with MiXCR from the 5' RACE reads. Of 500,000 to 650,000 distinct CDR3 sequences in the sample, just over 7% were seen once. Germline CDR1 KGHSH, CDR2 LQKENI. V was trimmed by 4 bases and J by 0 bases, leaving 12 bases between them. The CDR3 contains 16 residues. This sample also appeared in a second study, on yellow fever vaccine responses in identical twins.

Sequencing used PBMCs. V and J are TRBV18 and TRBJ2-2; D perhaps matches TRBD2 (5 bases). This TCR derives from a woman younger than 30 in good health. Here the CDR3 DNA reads TGTGCCAGCTCACGGCGGACTCTCCCGAACACCGGGGAGCTGTTTTTT. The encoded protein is CASSRRTLPNTGELFF.